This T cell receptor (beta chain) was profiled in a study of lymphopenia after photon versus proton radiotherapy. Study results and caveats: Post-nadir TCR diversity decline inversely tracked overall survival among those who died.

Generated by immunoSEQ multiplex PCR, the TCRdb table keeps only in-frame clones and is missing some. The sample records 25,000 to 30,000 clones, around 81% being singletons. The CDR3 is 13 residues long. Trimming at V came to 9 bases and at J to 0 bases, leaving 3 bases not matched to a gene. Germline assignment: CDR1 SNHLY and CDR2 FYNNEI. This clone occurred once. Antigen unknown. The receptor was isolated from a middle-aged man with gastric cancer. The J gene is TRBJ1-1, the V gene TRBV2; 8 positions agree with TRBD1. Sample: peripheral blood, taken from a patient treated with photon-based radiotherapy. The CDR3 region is CASATGVNTEAFF. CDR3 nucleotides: TGTGCCAGTGCGACAGGGGTGAACACTGAAGCTTTCTTT.